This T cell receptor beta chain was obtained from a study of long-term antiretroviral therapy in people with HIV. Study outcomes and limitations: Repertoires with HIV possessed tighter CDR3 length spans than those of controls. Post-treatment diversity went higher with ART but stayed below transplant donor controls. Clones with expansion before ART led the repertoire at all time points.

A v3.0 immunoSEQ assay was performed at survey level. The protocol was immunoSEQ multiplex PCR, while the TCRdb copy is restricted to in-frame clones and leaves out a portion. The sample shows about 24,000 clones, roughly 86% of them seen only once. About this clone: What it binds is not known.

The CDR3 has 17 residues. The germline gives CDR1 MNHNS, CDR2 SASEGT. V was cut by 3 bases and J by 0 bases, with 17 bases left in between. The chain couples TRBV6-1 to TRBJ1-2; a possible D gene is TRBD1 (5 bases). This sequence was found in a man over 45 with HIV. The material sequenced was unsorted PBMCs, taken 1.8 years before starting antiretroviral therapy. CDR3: CASSELKGMITNYGYTF. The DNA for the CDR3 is TGTGCCAGCAGTGAGCTTAAGGGGATGATTACTAACTATGGCTACACCTTC.